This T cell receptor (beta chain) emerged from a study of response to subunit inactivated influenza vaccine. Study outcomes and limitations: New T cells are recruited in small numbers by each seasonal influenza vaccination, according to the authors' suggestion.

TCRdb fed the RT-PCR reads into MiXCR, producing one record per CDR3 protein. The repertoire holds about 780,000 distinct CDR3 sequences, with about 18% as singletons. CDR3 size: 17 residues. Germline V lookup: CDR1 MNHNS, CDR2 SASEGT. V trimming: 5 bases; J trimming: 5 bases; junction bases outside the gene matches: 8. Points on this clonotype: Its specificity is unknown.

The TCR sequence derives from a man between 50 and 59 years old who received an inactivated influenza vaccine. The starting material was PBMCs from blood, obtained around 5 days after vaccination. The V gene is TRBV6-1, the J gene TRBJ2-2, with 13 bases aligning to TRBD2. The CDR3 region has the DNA TGTGCCAGCAGTCCTCGGACTAGCGGGGGTGGTACCGGGGAGCTGTTTTTT. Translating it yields CASSPRTSGGGTGELFF.